The source of this T cell receptor beta chain is a study of blood T cell repertoires in COVID-19. For the study at large: The study drew acute and convalescent COVID-19 samples from the United States, Italy and Spain. The cDNA or gDNA used as material had been derived from T cells, B-cell-depleted T cells, or PBMCs.

Per the original methods: Using reference gene primer amplification, nucleated cell counts were estimated. Sequenced by immunoSEQ multiplex PCR; TCRdb stores in-frame clones only, minus some. That table furnishes V, J and clone size, whereas the DNA furnished D and trimming. The table lists about 90,000 clones, about 80% of them singletons, with 10% to 13% in the top ten. Germline V gene data show CDR1 as SEHNR and CDR2 as FQNEAQ (reference sequence). The CDR3 loop spans 17 amino acids. V lost 4 bases, J lost 3 bases, and 11 bases stayed unmatched. The V call is TRBV7-9, the J call TRBJ1-4; 7 positions match TRBD1. The TCR comes from a woman between 70 and 85 years old with acute or convalescent COVID-19. The source material was peripheral blood. The CDR3 DNA sequence: TGTGCCAGCAGCTCGATCGTACAGGGGCCGTCTAATGAAAAACTGTTTTTT. This codes for CASSSIVQGPSNEKLFF.